This is a list of T cell receptor beta chains from one sample in a study of control samples from healthy donors and cancer patients. Using immunoSEQ multiplex PCR, the repertoire was profiled, and TCRdb retains in-frame clones only, with some absent. The sample has tens of thousands of clones, about nine tenths seen once. Specimen: PBMCs. These receptors were obtained from a man aged 55 to 70 with head and neck cancer. The CDR3 runs from the conserved cysteine through the conserved F or W. The order of the fields is D gene, V gene, clone size, J gene, CDR3 DNA, CDR3 protein. D genes are given only for firm matches. Clone size is not always given. Where it is, it says once, few, many or a class for expanded clones.

>.|TRBV14|.|TRBJ2-2
TGTGCCAGCAGCCAGGGCCTGACAGGTCTATACACCGGGGAGCTGTTTTTT
CASSQGLTGLYTGELFF
>.|TRBV5-4|.|TRBJ1-3
TGTGCCAGCAGCTTGGCCGGCCGGGGAAACACCATATATTTT
CASSLAGRGNTIYF
>TRBD2|TRBV7-7|.|TRBJ2-1
TGTGCTAGCAGCTTAACTGCGGGGGTACACAATGAGCAGTTCTTC
CASSLTAGVHNEQFF
>.|TRBV7-2|once|TRBJ2-1
TGTGCCAGCAGCCCCCAATACAATGAGCAGTTCTTC
CASSPQYNEQFF
>.|TRBV19|.|TRBJ1-2
TGTGCCAGTAGTACCCCGGTGGCTAACTATGGCTACACCTTC
CASSTPVANYGYTF
>.|TRBV11-2|.|TRBJ2-3
TGTGCCAGCAGCCCAACGGCCTATCGCACAGATACGCAGTATTTT
CASSPTAYRTDTQYF
>.|TRBV3-1/TRBV3-2|.|TRBJ2-1
TGTGCCAGCAGCCGACACGCGAGCAATGAGCAGTTCTTC
CASSRHASNEQFF
>TRBD2|TRBV6-5|.|TRBJ2-7
TGTGCCAGCAGTCGACTAGCGGGGGGGTACGAGCAGTACTTC
CASSRLAGGYEQYF
>.|TRBV14|.|TRBJ2-6
TGTGCCAGCAGCCAAGATCCGACCTGGCCGTGGGGCTCTGGGGCCAACGTCCTGACTTTC
CASSQDPTWPWGSGANVLTF
>.|TRBV2|.|TRBJ2-7
TGTGCCAGCCACCGGGCCTACGAGCAGTACTTC
CASHRAYEQYF
>.|TRBV30|.|TRBJ1-2
TGTGCCTGGAGTGTACGGGGGAGTAACTATGGCTACACCTTC
CAWSVRGSNYGYTF
>TRBD2|TRBV4-3|few|TRBJ2-5
TGCGCCAGCAGCCGAGGTCCGACTAGCGGGAGTTCAGAGACCCAGTACTTC
CASSRGPTSGSSETQYF
>.|TRBV27|.|TRBJ1-2
TGTGCCAGCAGTATGAACGGACGGACGCGTACTGGCTACACCTTC
CASSMNGRTRTGYTF
>.|TRBV4-3|.|TRBJ2-7
TGCGCCAGCAGCCAAGCCCCGGACAGTACCTACGAGCAGTACTTC
CASSQAPDSTYEQYF
>TRBD1|TRBV29-1|.|TRBJ1-2
TGCAGCGGGGGGGACAGGGAGCAAGGCTACACCTTC
CSGGDREQGYTF
>.|TRBV6-5|.|TRBJ1-1
TGTGCCAGCAGTTACATAGGGGCAGGGAACACTGAAGCTTTCTTT
CASSYIGAGNTEAFF
>.|TRBV30|.|TRBJ1-3
TGTGCCTGGAGTTTGGGGGAACCTGGAAACACCATATATTTT
CAWSLGEPGNTIYF
>.|TRBV6-1|once|TRBJ1-3
TGTGCCAGCAGTGAACAACAGTACTCTGGAAACACCATATATTTT
CASSEQQYSGNTIYF
>TRBD1|TRBV6-6|.|TRBJ1-1
TGTGCCAGCAGAACAGGGGAGGGAACTGAAGCTTTCTTT
CASRTGEGTEAFF
>TRBD2|TRBV6-5|.|TRBJ2-5
TGTGCCAGCAGGAACGGGGGGGGCCCCCAAGAGACCCAGTACTTC
CASRNGGGPQETQYF
>.|TRBV28|.|TRBJ1-1
TGTGCCAGCAGTGCCTCCAGGGTTCAGAAAGCTTTCTTT
CASSASRVQKAFF
>TRBD1|TRBV7-9|.|TRBJ1-2
TGTGCCAGCAGCTCGAATCAGGGGGAGAGTCGCCACTTC
CASSSNQGESRHF
>.|TRBV7-2|few|TRBJ2-2
TGTGCCAGCAGCTCTTTCGGCGGGGAGCTGTTTTTT
CASSSFGGELFF
>TRBD1|TRBV29-1|.|TRBJ1-3
TGCAGCGTCATAGGGACAGGGGTTGGAAACACCATATATTTT
CSVIGTGVGNTIYF
>.|TRBV4-3|once|TRBJ2-3
TGCGCCAGCAGCCAAGATCAGGGAGCCGATACGCAGTATTTT
CASSQDQGADTQYF
>TRBD1|TRBV6-5|.|TRBJ1-5
TGTGCCACCAACAAGGACAGGGACCGACAGCCCCAGCATTTT
CATNKDRDRQPQHF
>TRBD1|TRBV5-1|.|TRBJ1-4
TGCGCCAGCAGCCGCGGGACAGGGCGAACTAATGAAAAACTGTTTTTT
CASSRGTGRTNEKLFF
>TRBD2|TRBV7-2|once|TRBJ2-5
TGTGCCAGCAGCTTTCTTACCGGGGGGGAGACCCAGTACTTC
CASSFLTGGETQYF
>.|TRBV28|.|TRBJ1-2
TGTGCCAGCATAAGGGGGGAGGGGTATGGCTACACCTTC
CASIRGEGYGYTF
>.|TRBV11-3|.|TRBJ1-6
TGTGCCAGCAGCTTAGGCGCGTTAGGACACGGCGGTAATTCACCCCTCCACTTT
CASSLGALGHGGNSPLHF
>.|TRBV3-1/TRBV3-2|.|TRBJ2-5
TGTGCCAGCAGCCCCTTTCGTAGCCGGAGGACGAAGACCCAGTACTTC
CASSPFRSRRTKTQYF
>.|TRBV30|few|TRBJ1-1
TGTGCCTGGACCCCTCAAACTGAAGCTTTCTTT
CAWTPQTEAFF
>TRBD1|TRBV5-1|.|TRBJ2-7
TGCGCCAGCAAACTCCGGGACAGGGGATCGCGAAAGTACTTC
CASKLRDRGSRKYF
>TRBD1|TRBV4-1|.|TRBJ1-4
TGCGCCAGCAGCCTTGGGGTGGGACAGGGGGCCTTAAAACTGTTTTTT
CASSLGVGQGALKLFF
>.|TRBV11-2|.|TRBJ2-2
TGTGCCAGCAGCCTCACCGGAGGGGCGGGCACCGGGGAGCTGTTTTTT
CASSLTGGAGTGELFF
>.|TRBV4-3|.|TRBJ2-5
TGCGCCAGCAGCCAAGATGAGGTCAGGGCCGAATGTTTGACCCAGTACTTC
CASSQDEVRAECLTQYF
>TRBD1|TRBV5-1|.|TRBJ1-4
TGCGCCAGCAGCGCCACCGGGACAGCAAATGAAAAACTGTTTTTT
CASSATGTANEKLFF
>.|TRBV6-5|few|TRBJ1-1
TGTGCCAGCAGTTATGGACGGGGCACTGAAGCTTTCTTT
CASSYGRGTEAFF
>.|TRBV7-2|.|TRBJ2-7
TGTGCCAGCAGCCAATGGGACCCTCCCTACGAGCAGTACTTC
CASSQWDPPYEQYF
>TRBD1|TRBV18|.|TRBJ1-6
TGTGCCAGCTCAACCGGGACAGATAATTCACCCCTCCACTTT
CASSTGTDNSPLHF
>TRBD1|TRBV30|few|TRBJ1-5
TGTGCCTGGAGTGGCAGGGGGTTTCAGCCCCAGCATTTT
CAWSGRGFQPQHF
>.|TRBV24-1|.|TRBJ1-1
TGTGCCACCAGTGGTAGCGGCATGAACACTGAAGCTTTCTTT
CATSGSGMNTEAFF